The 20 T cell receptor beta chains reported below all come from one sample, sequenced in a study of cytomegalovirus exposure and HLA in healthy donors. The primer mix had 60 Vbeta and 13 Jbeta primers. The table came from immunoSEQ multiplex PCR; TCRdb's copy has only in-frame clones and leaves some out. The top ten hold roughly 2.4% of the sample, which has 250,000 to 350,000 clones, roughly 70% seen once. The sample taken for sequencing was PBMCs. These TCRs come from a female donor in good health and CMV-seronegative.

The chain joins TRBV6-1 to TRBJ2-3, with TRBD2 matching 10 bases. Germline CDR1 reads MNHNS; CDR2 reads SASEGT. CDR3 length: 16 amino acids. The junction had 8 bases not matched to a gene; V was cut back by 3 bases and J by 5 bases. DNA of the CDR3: TGTGCCAGCAGTGATCGGAGCGGGAGGGCCTTAGATACGCAGTATTTT. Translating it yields CASSDRSGRALDTQYF.

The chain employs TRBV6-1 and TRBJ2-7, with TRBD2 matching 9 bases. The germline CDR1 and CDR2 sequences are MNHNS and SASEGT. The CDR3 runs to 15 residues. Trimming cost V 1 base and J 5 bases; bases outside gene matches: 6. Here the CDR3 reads CASSEGRTSVHEQYF. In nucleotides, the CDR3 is TGTGCCAGCAGTGAAGGGAGGACTAGCGTCCACGAGCAGTACTTC.

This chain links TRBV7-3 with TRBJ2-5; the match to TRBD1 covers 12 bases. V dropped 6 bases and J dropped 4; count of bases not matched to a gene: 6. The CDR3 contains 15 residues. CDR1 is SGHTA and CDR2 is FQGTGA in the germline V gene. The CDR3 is CASRRGQGAGETQYF. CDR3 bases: TGTGCCAGCAGAAGGGGACAGGGGGCGGGAGAGACCCAGTACTTC.

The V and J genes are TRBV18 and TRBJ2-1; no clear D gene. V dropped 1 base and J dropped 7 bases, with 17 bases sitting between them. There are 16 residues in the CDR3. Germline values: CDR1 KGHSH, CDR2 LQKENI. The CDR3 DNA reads TGTGCCAGCTCACCACTTTCCACGATAGTTTCAAATGAGCAGTTCTTC. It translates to CASSPLSTIVSNEQFF.

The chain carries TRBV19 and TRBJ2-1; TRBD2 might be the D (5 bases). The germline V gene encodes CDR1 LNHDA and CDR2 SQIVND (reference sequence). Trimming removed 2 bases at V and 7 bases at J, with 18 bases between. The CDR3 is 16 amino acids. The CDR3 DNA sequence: TGTGCCAGTAGTATACGGGGATACCCCACTGGGAATGAGCAGTTCTTC. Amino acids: CASSIRGYPTGNEQFF.

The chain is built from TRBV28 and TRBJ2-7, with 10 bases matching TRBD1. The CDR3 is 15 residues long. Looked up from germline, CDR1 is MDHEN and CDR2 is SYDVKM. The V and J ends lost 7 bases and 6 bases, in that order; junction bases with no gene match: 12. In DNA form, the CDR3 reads TGTGCCAGCAACTCCGCCGGGACAGGGGTTCGCGAGCAGTACTTC. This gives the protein CASNSAGTGVREQYF.

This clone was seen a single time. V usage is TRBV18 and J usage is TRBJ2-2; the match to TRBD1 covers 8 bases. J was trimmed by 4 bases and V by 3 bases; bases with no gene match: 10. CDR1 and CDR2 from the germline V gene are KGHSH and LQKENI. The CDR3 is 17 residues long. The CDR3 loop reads CASSPLLDRAATGELFF. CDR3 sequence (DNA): TGTGCCAGCTCACCCTTACTGGACAGGGCCGCCACCGGGGAGCTGTTTTTT.

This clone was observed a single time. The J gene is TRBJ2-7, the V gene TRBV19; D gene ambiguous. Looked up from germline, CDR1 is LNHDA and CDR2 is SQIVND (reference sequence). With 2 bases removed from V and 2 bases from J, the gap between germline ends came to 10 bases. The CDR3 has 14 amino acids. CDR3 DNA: TGTGCCAGTAGTATAATGGGCAGCACCTACGAGCAGTACTTC. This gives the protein CASSIMGSTYEQYF.

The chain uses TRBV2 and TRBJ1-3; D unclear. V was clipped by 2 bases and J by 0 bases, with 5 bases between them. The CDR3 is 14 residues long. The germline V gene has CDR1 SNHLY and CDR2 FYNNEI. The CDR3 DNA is TGTGCCAGCAGTGAACGCTACTCTGGAAACACCATATATTTT. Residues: CASSERYSGNTIYF.

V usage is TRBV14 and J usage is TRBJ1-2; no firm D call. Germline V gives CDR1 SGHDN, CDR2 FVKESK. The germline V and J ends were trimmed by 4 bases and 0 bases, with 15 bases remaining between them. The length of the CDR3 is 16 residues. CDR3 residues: CASSPTGNGANYGYTF. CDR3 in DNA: TGTGCCAGCAGCCCCACGGGTAACGGAGCTAACTATGGCTACACCTTC.

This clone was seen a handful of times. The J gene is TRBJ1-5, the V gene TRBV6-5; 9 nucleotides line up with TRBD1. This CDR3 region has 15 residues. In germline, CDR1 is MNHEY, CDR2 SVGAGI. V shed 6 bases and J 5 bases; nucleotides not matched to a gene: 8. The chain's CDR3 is CASSVNRGLDQPQHF. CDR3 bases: TGTGCCAGCAGCGTAAACAGGGGGCTGGATCAGCCCCAGCATTTT.

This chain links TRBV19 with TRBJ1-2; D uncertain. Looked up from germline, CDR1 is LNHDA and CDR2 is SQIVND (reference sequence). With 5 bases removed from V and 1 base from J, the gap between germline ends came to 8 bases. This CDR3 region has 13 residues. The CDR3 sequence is CASSPPGNYGYTF. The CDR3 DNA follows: TGTGCCAGTAGTCCCCCGGGTAACTATGGCTACACCTTC.

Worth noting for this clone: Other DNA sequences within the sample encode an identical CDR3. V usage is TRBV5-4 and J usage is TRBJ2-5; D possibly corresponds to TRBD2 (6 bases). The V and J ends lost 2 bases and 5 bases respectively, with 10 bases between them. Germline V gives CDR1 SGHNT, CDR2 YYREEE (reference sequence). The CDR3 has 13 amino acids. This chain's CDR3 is CASSLAGRETQYF. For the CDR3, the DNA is TGTGCCAGCAGCTTAGCGGGTCGCGAGACCCAGTACTTC.

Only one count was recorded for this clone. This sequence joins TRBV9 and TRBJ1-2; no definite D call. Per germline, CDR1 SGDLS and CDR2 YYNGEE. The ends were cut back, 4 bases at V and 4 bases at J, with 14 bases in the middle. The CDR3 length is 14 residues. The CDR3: CASSPDGPSYGYTF. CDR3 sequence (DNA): TGTGCCAGCAGCCCCGATGGCCCTTCCTATGGCTACACCTTC.

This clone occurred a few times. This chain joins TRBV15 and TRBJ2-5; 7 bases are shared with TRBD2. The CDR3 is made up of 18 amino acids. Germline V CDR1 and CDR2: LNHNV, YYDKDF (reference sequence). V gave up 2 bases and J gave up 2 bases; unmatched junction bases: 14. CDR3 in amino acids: CATSRPQYLGGGQETQYF. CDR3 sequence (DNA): TGTGCCACCAGCAGACCGCAATATCTCGGCGGGGGTCAAGAGACCCAGTACTTC.

CDR3 bases: TGTGCCAGCAGCCTACGGACTAGCGGGAGTTTCTACAATGAGCAGTTCTTC. Translating it yields CASSLRTSGSFYNEQFF. V usage is TRBV7-6 and J usage is TRBJ2-1, with 13 bases matching TRBD2. Germline trimming cut 5 bases from V and 3 bases from J; bases unmatched to any gene: 7. This CDR3 contains 17 residues. Per germline, CDR1 SGHVS and CDR2 FNYEAQ. Drawing the rest from reference TRBV7-6 and TRBJ2-1, the complete variable domain is GAGVSQSPRYKVTKRGQDVALRCDPISGHVSLYWYRQALGQGPEFLTYFNYEAQQDKSGLPNDRFSAERPEGSISTLTIQRTEQRDSAMYRCASSLRTSGSFYNEQFFGPGTRLTVL.

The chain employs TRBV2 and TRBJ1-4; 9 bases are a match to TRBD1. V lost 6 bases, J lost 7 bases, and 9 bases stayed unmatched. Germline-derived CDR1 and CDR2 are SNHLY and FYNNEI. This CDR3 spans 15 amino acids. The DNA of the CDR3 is TGTGCCAGCAGCTCACAGGGGGCGCCTCTTGAAAAACTGTTTTTT. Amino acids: CASSSQGAPLEKLFF.

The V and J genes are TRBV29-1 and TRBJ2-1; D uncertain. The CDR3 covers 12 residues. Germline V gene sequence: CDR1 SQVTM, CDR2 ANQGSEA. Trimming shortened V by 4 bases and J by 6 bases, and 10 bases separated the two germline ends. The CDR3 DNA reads TGCAGCGTTGTGGTCCAGGCCAATGAGCAGTTCTTC. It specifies CSVVVQANEQFF.

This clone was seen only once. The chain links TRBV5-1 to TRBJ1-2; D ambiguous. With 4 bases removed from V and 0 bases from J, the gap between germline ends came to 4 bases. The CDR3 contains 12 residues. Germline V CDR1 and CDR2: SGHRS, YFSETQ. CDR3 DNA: TGCGCCAGCAGCCTGTCTAACTATGGCTACACCTTC. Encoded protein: CASSLSNYGYTF.

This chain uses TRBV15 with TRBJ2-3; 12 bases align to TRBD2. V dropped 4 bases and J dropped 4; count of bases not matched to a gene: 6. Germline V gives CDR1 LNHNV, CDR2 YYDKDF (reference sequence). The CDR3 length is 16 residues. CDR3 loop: CATSTRLAGDSDTQYF. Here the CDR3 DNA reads TGTGCCACCAGCACTCGACTAGCGGGAGATTCAGATACGCAGTATTTT.